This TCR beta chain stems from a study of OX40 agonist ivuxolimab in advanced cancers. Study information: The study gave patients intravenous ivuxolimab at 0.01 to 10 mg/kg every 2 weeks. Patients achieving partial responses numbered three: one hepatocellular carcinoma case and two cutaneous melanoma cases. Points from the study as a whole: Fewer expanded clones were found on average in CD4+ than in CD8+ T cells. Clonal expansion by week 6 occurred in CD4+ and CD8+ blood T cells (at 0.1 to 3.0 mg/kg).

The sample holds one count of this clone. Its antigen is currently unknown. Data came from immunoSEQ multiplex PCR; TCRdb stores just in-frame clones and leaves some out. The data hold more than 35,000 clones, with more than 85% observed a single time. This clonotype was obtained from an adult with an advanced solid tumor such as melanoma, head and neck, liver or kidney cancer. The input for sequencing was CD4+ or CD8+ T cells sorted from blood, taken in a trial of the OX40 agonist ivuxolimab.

The CDR3 nucleotides read TGTGCCAGCAGTCCATCCATAGTACGCACCGGGGAGCTGTTTTTT. Translation: CASSPSIVRTGELFF. The chain has TRBV6-4 and TRBJ2-2; D gene uncertain. CDR3 length equals 15 residues. Germline CDR1 and CDR2: MRHNA and SNTAGT. Trimming removed 5 bases from V and 4 bases from J, with 14 bases in between.